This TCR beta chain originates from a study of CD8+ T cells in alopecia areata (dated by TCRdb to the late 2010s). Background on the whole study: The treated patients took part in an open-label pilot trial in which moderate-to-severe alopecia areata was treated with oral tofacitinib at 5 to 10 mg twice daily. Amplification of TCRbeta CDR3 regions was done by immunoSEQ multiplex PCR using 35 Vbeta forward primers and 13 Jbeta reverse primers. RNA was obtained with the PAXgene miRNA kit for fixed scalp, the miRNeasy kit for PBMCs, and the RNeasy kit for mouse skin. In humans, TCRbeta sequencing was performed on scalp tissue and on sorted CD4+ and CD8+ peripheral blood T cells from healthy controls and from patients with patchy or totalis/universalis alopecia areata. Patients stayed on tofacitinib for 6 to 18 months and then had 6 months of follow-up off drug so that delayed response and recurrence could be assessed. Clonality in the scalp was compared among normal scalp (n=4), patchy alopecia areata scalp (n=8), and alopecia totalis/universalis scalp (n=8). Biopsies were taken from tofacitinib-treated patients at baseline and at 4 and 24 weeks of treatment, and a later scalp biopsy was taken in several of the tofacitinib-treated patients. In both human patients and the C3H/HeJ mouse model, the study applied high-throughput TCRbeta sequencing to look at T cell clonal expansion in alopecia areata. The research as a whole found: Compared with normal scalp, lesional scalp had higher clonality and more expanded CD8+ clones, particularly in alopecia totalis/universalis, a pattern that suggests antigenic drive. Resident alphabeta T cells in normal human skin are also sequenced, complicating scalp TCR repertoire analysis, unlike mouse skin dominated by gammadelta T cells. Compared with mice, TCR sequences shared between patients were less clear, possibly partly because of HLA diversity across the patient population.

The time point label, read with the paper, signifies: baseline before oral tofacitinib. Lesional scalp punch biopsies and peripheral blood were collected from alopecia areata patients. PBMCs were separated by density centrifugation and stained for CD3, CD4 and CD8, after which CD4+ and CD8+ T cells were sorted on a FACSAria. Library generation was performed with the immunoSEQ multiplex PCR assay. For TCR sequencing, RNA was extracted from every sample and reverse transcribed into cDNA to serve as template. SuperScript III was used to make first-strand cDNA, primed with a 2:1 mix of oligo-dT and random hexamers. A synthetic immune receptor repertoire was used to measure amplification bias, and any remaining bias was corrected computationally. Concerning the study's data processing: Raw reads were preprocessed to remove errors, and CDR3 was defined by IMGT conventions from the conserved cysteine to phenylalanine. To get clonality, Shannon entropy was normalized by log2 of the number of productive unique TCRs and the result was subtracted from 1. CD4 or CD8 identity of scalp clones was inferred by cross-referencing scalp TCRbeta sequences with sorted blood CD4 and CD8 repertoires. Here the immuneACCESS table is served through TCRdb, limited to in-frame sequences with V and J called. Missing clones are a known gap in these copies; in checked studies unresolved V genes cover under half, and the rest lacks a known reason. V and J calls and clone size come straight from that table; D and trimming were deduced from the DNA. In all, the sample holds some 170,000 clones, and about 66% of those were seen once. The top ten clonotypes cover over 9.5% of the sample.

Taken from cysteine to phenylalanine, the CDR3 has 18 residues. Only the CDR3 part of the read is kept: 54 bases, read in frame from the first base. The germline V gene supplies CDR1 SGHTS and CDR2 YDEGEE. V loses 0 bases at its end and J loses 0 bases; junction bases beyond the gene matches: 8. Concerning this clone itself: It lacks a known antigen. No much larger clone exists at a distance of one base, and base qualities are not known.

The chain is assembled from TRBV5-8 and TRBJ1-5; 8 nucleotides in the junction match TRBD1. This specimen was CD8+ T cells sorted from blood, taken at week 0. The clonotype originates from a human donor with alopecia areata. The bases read TGTGCCAGCAGCTTGGGGTCGACAGGGGCGAATAGCAATCAGCCCCAGCATTTT. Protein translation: CASSLGSTGANSNQPQHF. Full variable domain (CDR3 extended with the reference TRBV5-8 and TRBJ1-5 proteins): EAGVTQSPTHLIKTRGQQATLRCSPISGHTSVYWYQQALGLGLQFLLWYDEGEERNRGNFPPRFSGRQFPNYSSELNVNALELEDSALYLCASSLGSTGANSNQPQHFGDGTRLSIL.